The rows below give T cell receptor beta chains drawn from one sample of a study of identical twins. One entry per CDR3 protein results from TCRdb running MiXCR on the 5' RACE reads. This sample has 1.5 million to 2 million distinct CDR3 sequences, with roughly a third found just once. Sequencing was performed on cord blood. These receptors all come from a newborn girl in good health. CDR3s include the opening cysteine and the closing phenylalanine or tryptophan. Fields, in order: D gene, clone size, V gene, J gene, CDR3 DNA, CDR3 protein. D genes are given only for firm matches. Some rows mark clone size as missing; the rest say once, few, many or name a class of expanded clone.

d_call: -; clone_size: many; v_call: TRBV21-1; j_call: TRBJ2-1; cdr3_nt: TGTGCCAGCAGCGCCTGGACTAGCGGGAGAAATGAGCAGTTCTTC; cdr3_aa: CASSAWTSGRNEQFF
d_call: TRBD2; clone_size: -; v_call: TRBV20-1; j_call: TRBJ2-1; cdr3_nt: TGCAGTGCTAGTAGAGTGCGGGAGGGCCAGTTAGCCTACAATGAGCAGTTCTTC; cdr3_aa: CSASRVREGQLAYNEQFF
d_call: TRBD1; clone_size: -; v_call: TRBV5-1; j_call: TRBJ2-7; cdr3_nt: TGCGCCAGCAGACATGCAGGGGGCTACGAGCAGTACTTC; cdr3_aa: CASRHAGGYEQYF
d_call: -; clone_size: -; v_call: TRBV20-1; j_call: TRBJ1-4; cdr3_nt: TGCAGTGCGGGAAGGGTGGCAACTAATGAAACACTGTTTTTT; cdr3_aa: CSAGRVATNETLFF
d_call: -; clone_size: -; v_call: TRBV4-2; j_call: TRBJ2-3; cdr3_nt: TGTGCCAGCAGCCAAGGCCAGGGCTTCACAGATACGCAGTATTTT; cdr3_aa: CASSQGQGFTDTQYF
d_call: -; clone_size: few; v_call: TRBV7-2; j_call: TRBJ2-3; cdr3_nt: TGTGCCAGCAGCTATATTAGGGGGGATACGCAGTATTTT; cdr3_aa: CASSYIRGDTQYF
d_call: -; clone_size: few; v_call: TRBV29-1; j_call: TRBJ2-4; cdr3_nt: TGCAGCGTTGACAGGGCCAAAAACATTCAGTACTTC; cdr3_aa: CSVDRAKNIQYF
d_call: -; clone_size: -; v_call: TRBV28; j_call: TRBJ2-7; cdr3_nt: TGTGCCAGCAGGGGCAGACAGCCCTCCTACGAGCAGTACTTC; cdr3_aa: CASRGRQPSYEQYF
d_call: TRBD1; clone_size: many; v_call: TRBV28; j_call: TRBJ2-3; cdr3_nt: TGTGCCAGCAGCCCCCTGACAGGGGGCACAGATACGCAGTATTTT; cdr3_aa: CASSPLTGGTDTQYF
d_call: -; clone_size: once; v_call: TRBV25-1; j_call: TRBJ1-6; cdr3_nt: TGTGCCAGCAGGGGGCCGTATAATTCACCCTTCCACTTT; cdr3_aa: CASRGPYNSPFHF
d_call: TRBD1; clone_size: few; v_call: TRBV24-1; j_call: TRBJ2-3; cdr3_nt: TGTGCCACCAGTGTAAACAGGGGTCTCACAGATACGCAGTATTTT; cdr3_aa: CATSVNRGLTDTQYF
d_call: TRBD2; clone_size: -; v_call: TRBV4-1; j_call: TRBJ2-7; cdr3_nt: TGCGCCGGCAGTTCTCCGGGGAGGGCCAACGAGCAGTACTTC; cdr3_aa: CAGSSPGRANEQYF
d_call: -; clone_size: few; v_call: TRBV28; j_call: TRBJ1-5; cdr3_nt: TGTGCCAGCAGTCCAGTTGGGGACCGCAATCAGCCCCAGCATTTT; cdr3_aa: CASSPVGDRNQPQHF
d_call: -; clone_size: few; v_call: TRBV13; j_call: TRBJ2-3; cdr3_nt: TGTGCCAGCAGCTTATCACCAGGGGAGGAGGATACGCAGTATTTT; cdr3_aa: CASSLSPGEEDTQYF
d_call: -; clone_size: few; v_call: TRBV2; j_call: TRBJ2-5; cdr3_nt: TGTGCCAGCAGTTCTTTGACTACCAAAGAGACCCAGTACTTC; cdr3_aa: CASSSLTTKETQYF
d_call: TRBD1; clone_size: few; v_call: TRBV10-3; j_call: TRBJ1-5; cdr3_nt: TGTGCCATCATCAGGGGGCCTTATCAGCCCCAGCATTTT; cdr3_aa: CAIIRGPYQPQHF
d_call: TRBD2; clone_size: -; v_call: TRBV7-9; j_call: TRBJ2-7; cdr3_nt: TGTGCCATCACAGTCGGGGCAGCGGGAAAAGTTTACGAGCAGTACTTC; cdr3_aa: CAITVGAAGKVYEQYF
d_call: TRBD2; clone_size: few; v_call: TRBV2; j_call: TRBJ2-4; cdr3_nt: TGTGCCAGCAGGATGGGGACTAGCGGGGGGGCAGCCAAAAACATTCAGTACTTC; cdr3_aa: CASRMGTSGGAAKNIQYF
d_call: TRBD1; clone_size: -; v_call: TRBV11-1; j_call: TRBJ1-1; cdr3_nt: TGTGCCAGCAGCCCCCGTCAGGGACAGGGGGACGGTGTGTACACTGAAGCTTTCTTT; cdr3_aa: CASSPRQGQGDGVYTEAFF
d_call: TRBD2; clone_size: -; v_call: TRBV2; j_call: TRBJ2-5; cdr3_nt: TGTGCCAGCAACCTAGCGGGAGCACAAGAGACCCAGTACTTC; cdr3_aa: CASNLAGAQETQYF
d_call: TRBD1; clone_size: -; v_call: TRBV2; j_call: TRBJ1-3; cdr3_nt: TGTGCCAGCACTCTCGGACAGGTCTCTGGAAACACCATATATTTT; cdr3_aa: CASTLGQVSGNTIYF
d_call: TRBD2; clone_size: many; v_call: TRBV7-2; j_call: TRBJ2-3; cdr3_nt: TGTGCCAGCATCGACCGCCGACTAGCGACAGATACGCAGTATTTT; cdr3_aa: CASIDRRLATDTQYF
d_call: -; clone_size: many; v_call: TRBV4-2; j_call: TRBJ1-2; cdr3_nt: TGTGCCAGCAGCCAACAGGCAAGCTACACCTTC; cdr3_aa: CASSQQASYTF
d_call: TRBD2; clone_size: -; v_call: TRBV6-5; j_call: TRBJ2-7; cdr3_nt: TGTGCCAGCAGTTCAGGAGCTAGCGGGAGTAACGAGCAGTACTTC; cdr3_aa: CASSSGASGSNEQYF
d_call: TRBD1; clone_size: -; v_call: TRBV12-5; j_call: TRBJ1-2; cdr3_nt: TGTGCTAGTGGTTCGACAGGGTCCGGCTACACCTTC; cdr3_aa: CASGSTGSGYTF
d_call: -; clone_size: -; v_call: TRBV7-2; j_call: TRBJ2-2; cdr3_nt: TGTGCCAGCAGCTTTATTAGTCGTGCCGGGGAGCTGTTTTTT; cdr3_aa: CASSFISRAGELFF
d_call: TRBD1; clone_size: few; v_call: TRBV7-9; j_call: TRBJ1-2; cdr3_nt: TGTGCCAGCATCGGACAGGTGGATGGCTACACCTTC; cdr3_aa: CASIGQVDGYTF
d_call: -; clone_size: -; v_call: TRBV11-2; j_call: TRBJ1-1; cdr3_nt: TGTGCCAGCAGCTCACAGGGCCAGATGAACACTGAAGCTTTCTTT; cdr3_aa: CASSSQGQMNTEAFF
d_call: -; clone_size: few; v_call: TRBV4-2; j_call: TRBJ1-2; cdr3_nt: TGTGCCAGCAGACATAAAAACGGGGAGGATGGCTACACCTTC; cdr3_aa: CASRHKNGEDGYTF
d_call: -; clone_size: few; v_call: TRBV20-1; j_call: TRBJ1-2; cdr3_nt: TGCAGTGCTAGAGAGGGGGAGTACTATGGCTACACCTTC; cdr3_aa: CSAREGEYYGYTF
d_call: TRBD2; clone_size: few; v_call: TRBV7-2; j_call: TRBJ2-1; cdr3_nt: TGTGCCAGCAGCTTAGATGTTAGCGGGGTCTACAATGAGCAGTTCTTC; cdr3_aa: CASSLDVSGVYNEQFF
d_call: -; clone_size: -; v_call: TRBV6-6; j_call: TRBJ1-5; cdr3_nt: TGTGCCAGCAGTTACGACAGCTTAAATCAGCCCCAGCATTTT; cdr3_aa: CASSYDSLNQPQHF
d_call: TRBD2; clone_size: -; v_call: TRBV28; j_call: TRBJ2-1; cdr3_nt: TGTGCCAGTGCGGGAGGGCTTGGGTTCTCCTACAATGAGCAGTTCTTC; cdr3_aa: CASAGGLGFSYNEQFF
d_call: -; clone_size: -; v_call: TRBV20-1; j_call: TRBJ1-2; cdr3_nt: TGCAGTGCTAGGGGTGCGGGATACGATTTTAACTATGGCTACACCTTC; cdr3_aa: CSARGAGYDFNYGYTF
d_call: -; clone_size: -; v_call: TRBV20-1; j_call: TRBJ2-5; cdr3_nt: TGCAGTGCTACGAGGCGGGATATTAACCAAGAGACCCAGTACTTC; cdr3_aa: CSATRRDINQETQYF
d_call: -; clone_size: -; v_call: TRBV20-1; j_call: TRBJ2-2; cdr3_nt: TGCAGTGCTAGACAAGCGGACAGGCGGGGCAACACCGGGGAGCTGTTTTTT; cdr3_aa: CSARQADRRGNTGELFF
d_call: TRBD2; clone_size: few; v_call: TRBV7-2; j_call: TRBJ2-3; cdr3_nt: TGTGCCAGCAGCCGGGGACTAGCGGCAGCAGATACGCAGTATTTT; cdr3_aa: CASSRGLAAADTQYF